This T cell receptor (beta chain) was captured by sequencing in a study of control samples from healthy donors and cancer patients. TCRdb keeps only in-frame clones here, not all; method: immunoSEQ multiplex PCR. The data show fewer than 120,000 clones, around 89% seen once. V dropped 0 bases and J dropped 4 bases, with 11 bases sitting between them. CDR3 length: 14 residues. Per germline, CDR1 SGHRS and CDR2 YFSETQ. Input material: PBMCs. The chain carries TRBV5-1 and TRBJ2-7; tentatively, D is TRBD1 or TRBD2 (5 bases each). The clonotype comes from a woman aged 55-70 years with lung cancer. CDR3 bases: TGCGCCAGCAGCTTGGCCCAGGGACCATACGAGCAGTACTTC. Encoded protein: CASSLAQGPYEQYF.